This TCR beta chain was identified in a study of identical twins. Germline CDR1 LNHNV, CDR2 YYDKDF (reference sequence). CDR3 size: 16 residues. The V segment lost 3 bases and the J segment 3 bases; nucleotides outside the gene matches: 8. cDNA carried unique molecular identifiers, and a universal primer site was added by template switching. TCRdb analysed the 5' RACE reads with MiXCR anew, one entry per CDR3 protein. In the table there are 570,000 or so distinct CDR3 sequences, roughly 9.5% of which are singletons. Overall study findings and caveats: Out-of-frame sharing of TCR alpha in monozygotic twins was underestimated by models. Reduced insertions were recorded for abundant cord blood beta clonotypes, with no such pattern in memory repertoires. Conclusions were drawn cross-sectionally by statistical analysis, without following the same donors.

This clonotype was counted between two and nine times. As yet, its antigen is unknown. In addition, the sample was reused for a study of yellow fever vaccine responses in identical twins.

The sequence was collected from a woman aged 18-29 years in good health. The chain has TRBV15 and TRBJ2-1; 7 bases line up with TRBD1. Sequenced material: PBMCs. CDR3 in DNA: TGTGCCACCAGCAGGAAACAGGGGCTGGGCTACAATGAGCAGTTCTTC. Residues: CATSRKQGLGYNEQFF.